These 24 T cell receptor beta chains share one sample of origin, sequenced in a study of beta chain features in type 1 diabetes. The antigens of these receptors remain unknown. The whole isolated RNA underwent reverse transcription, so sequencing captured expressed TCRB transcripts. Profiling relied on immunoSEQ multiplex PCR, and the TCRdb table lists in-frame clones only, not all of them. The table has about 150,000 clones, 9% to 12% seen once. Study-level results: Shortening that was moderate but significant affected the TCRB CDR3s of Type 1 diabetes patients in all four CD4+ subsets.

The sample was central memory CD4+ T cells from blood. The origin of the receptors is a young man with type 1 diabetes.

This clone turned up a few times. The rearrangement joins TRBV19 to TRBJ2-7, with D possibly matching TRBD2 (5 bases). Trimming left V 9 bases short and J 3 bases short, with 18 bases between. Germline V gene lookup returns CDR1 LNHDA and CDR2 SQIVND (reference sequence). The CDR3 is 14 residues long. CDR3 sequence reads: CASGKTSQIYEQYF. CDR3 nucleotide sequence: TGTGCCAGCGGGAAGACGTCACAGATCTACGAGCAGTACTTC.

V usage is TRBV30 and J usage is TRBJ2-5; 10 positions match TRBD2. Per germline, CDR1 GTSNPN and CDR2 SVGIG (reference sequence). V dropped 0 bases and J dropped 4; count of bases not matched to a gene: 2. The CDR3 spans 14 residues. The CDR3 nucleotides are TGTGCCTGGAGTGTCTTAGCGGGAGGAGAGACCCAGTACTTC. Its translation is CAWSVLAGGETQYF.

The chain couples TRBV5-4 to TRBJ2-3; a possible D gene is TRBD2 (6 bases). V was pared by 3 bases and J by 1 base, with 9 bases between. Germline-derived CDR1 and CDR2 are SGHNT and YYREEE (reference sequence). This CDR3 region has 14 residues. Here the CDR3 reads CASSSIAGTDTQYF. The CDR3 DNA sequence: TGTGCCAGCAGCTCTATAGCGGGCACAGATACGCAGTATTTT.

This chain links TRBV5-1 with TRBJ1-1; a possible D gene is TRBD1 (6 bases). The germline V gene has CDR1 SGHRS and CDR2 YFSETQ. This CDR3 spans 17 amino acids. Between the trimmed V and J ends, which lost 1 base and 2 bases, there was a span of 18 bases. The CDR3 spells CASSLLAQVGANTEAFF. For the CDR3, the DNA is TGCGCCAGCAGCTTGTTGGCCCAGGTGGGGGCTAACACTGAAGCTTTCTTT.

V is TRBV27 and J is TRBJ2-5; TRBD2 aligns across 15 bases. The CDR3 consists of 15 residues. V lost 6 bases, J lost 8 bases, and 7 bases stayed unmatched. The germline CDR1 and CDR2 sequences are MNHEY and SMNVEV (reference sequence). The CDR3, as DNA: TGTGCCAGCAGCTGGACTAGCGGGAGGGGGCATACCCAGTACTTC. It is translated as CASSWTSGRGHTQYF.

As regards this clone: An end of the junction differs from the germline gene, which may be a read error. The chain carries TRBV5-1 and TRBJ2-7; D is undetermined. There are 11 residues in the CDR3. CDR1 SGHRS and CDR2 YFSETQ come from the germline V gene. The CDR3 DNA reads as TGCGCCAGCAGCTTCTCCGACGAGCAGTACTTC. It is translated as CASSFSDEQYF.

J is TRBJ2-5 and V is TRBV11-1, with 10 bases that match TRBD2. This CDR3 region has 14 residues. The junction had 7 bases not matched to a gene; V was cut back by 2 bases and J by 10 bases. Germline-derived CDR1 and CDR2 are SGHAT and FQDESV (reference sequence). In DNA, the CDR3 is TGTGCCAGCAGCTTATCCCTAGCGGGGGACTACCAGTACTTC. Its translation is CASSLSLAGDYQYF.

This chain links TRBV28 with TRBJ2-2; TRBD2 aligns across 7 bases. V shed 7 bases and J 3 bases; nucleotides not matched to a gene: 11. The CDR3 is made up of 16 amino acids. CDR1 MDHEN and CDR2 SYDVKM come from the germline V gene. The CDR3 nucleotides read TGTGCCAGCACCCAATTTGGGGCGGGAGACACCGGGGAGCTGTTTTTT. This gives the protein CASTQFGAGDTGELFF.

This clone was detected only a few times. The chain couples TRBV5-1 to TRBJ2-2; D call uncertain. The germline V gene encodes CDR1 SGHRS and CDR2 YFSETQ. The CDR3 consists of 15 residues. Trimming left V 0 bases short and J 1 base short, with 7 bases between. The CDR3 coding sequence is TGCGCCAGCAGCTTGGACGCGGTGAACACCGGGGAGCTGTTTTTT. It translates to CASSLDAVNTGELFF.

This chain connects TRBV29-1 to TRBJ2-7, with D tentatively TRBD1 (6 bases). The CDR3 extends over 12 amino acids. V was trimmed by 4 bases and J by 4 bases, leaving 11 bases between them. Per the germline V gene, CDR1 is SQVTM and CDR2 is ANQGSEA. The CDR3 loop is CSVVGQRYEQYF. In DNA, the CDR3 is TGCAGCGTTGTAGGACAGCGTTACGAGCAGTACTTC.

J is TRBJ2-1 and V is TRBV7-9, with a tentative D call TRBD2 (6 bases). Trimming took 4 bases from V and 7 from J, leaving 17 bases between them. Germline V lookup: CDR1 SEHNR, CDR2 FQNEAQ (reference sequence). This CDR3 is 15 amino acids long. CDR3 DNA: TGTGCCAGCAGCTCCGAGCCGGGAGAAGGTAATGAGCAGTTCTTC. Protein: CASSSEPGEGNEQFF.

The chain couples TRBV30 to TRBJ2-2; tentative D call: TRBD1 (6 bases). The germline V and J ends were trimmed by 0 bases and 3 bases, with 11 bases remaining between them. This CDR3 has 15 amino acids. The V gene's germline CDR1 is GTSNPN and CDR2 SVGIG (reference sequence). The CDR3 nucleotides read TGTGCCTGGAGTGTACGTTCAGGGGACACCGGGGAGCTGTTTTTT. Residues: CAWSVRSGDTGELFF.

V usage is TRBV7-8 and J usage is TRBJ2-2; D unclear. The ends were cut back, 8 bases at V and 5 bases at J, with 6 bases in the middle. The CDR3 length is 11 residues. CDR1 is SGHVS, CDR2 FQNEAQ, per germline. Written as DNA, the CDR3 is TGTGCCAGCGGGCAGACCGGGGAGCTGTTTTTT. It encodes CASGQTGELFF.

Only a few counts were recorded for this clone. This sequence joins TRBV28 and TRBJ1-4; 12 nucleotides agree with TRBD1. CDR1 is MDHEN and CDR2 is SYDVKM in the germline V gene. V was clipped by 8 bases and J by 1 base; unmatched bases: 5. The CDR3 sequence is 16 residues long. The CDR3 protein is CASRDRGRVTNEKLFF. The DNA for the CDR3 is TGTGCCAGCCGGGACAGGGGGCGTGTAACTAATGAAAAACTGTTTTTT.

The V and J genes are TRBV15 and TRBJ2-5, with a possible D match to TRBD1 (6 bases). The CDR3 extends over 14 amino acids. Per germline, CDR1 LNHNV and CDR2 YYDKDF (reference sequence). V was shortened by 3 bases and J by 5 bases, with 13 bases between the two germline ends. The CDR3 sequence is CATSRVVQGETQYF. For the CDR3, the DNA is TGTGCCACCAGCAGGGTCGTCCAGGGGGAGACCCAGTACTTC.

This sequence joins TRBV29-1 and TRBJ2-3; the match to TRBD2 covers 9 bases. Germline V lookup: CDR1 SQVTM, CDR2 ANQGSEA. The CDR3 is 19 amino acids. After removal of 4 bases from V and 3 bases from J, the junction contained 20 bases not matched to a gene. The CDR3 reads CSVGGIAGAGLFGTDTQYF. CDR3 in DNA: TGCAGCGTTGGAGGGATAGCGGGAGCGGGATTATTTGGAACAGATACGCAGTATTTT.

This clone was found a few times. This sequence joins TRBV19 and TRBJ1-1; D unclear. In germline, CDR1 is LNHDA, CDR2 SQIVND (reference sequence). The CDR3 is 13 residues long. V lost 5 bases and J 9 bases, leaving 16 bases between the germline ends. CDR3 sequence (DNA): TGTGCCAGTAGTGCCCGGGATTTTACAAAAGCTTTCTTT. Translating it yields CASSARDFTKAFF.

CDR3 protein: CAWDSRGGRTDTQYF. The CDR3 coding sequence is TGTGCCTGGGACTCGAGGGGCGGGAGAACAGATACGCAGTATTTT. The V call is TRBV30, the J call TRBJ2-3; 7 nucleotides align to TRBD2. V dropped 5 bases and J dropped 3; count of bases not matched to a gene: 11. The CDR3 runs to 15 residues. Germline CDR1 and CDR2: GTSNPN and SVGIG (reference sequence).

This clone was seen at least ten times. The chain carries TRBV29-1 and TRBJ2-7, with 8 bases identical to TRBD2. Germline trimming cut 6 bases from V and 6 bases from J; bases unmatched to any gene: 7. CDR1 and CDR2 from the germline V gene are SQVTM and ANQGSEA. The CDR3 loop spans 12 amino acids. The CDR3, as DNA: TGCAGCGTCAAAAGCGGGAGAGGCGAGCAGTACTTC. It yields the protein CSVKSGRGEQYF.

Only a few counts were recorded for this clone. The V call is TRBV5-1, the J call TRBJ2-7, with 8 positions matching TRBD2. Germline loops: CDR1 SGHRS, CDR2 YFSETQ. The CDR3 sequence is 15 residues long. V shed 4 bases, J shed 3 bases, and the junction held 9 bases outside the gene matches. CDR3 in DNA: TGCGCCAGCAGCGCAAACAGCGGGAGAGTCTACGAGCAGTACTTC. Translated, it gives CASSANSGRVYEQYF.

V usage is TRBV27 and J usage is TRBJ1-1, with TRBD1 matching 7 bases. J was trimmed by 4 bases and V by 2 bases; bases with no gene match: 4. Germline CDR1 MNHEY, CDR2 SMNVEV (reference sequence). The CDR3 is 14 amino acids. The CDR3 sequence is CASSLRGQITEAFF. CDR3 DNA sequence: TGTGCCAGCAGTTTAAGGGGACAGATCACTGAAGCTTTCTTT.

The CDR3 reads CASSISGTRQETQYF. The CDR3 nucleotides read TGTGCCAGCAGCATCTCCGGGACACGCCAAGAGACCCAGTACTTC. The chain couples TRBV11-2 to TRBJ2-5; tentatively, D is TRBD1 (6 bases). Germline V gene sequence: CDR1 SGHAT, CDR2 FQNNGV. CDR3 length: 15 amino acids. V lost 5 bases and J lost 1, with 14 bases in between.

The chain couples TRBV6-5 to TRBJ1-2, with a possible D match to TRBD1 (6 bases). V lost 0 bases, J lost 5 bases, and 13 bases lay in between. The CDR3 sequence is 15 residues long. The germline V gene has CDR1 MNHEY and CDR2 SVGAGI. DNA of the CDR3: TGTGCCAGCAGTTACTCTGGGGGCGCTGGGTATGGCTACACCTTC. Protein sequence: CASSYSGGAGYGYTF.

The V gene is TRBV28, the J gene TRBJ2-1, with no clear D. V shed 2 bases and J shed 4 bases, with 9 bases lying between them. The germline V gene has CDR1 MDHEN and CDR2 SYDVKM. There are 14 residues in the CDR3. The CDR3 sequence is CASSLVGSYNEQFF. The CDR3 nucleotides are TGTGCCAGCAGTTTAGTCGGTTCGTACAATGAGCAGTTCTTC.